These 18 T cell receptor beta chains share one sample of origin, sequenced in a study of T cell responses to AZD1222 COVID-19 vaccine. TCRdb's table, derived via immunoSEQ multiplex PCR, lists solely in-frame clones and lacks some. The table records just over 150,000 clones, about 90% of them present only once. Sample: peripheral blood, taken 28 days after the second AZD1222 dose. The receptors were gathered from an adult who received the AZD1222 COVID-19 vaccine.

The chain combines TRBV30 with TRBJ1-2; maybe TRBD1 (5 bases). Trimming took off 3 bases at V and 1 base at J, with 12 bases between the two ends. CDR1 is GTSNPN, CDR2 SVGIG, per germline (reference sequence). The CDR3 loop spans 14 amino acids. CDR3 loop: CAWSGGGYNYGYTF. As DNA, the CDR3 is TGTGCCTGGAGCGGCGGGGGATATAACTATGGCTACACCTTC.

CDR3 amino acids: CASSLLAESYEQYF. The CDR3 nucleotides are TGTGCCAGCAGCTTACTGGCGGAATCCTACGAGCAGTACTTC. The chain is built from TRBV7-6 and TRBJ2-7, with no clear D. This CDR3 has 14 amino acids. V was clipped by 2 bases and J by 1 base, with 9 bases between them. Germline CDR1 SGHVS, CDR2 FNYEAQ.

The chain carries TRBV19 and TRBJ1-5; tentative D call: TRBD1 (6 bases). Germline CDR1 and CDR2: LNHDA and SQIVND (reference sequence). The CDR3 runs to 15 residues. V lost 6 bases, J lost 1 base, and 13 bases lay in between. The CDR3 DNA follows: TGTGCCAGTAGGGGCGGGACAAACAGCAATCAGCCCCAGCATTTT. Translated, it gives CASRGGTNSNQPQHF.

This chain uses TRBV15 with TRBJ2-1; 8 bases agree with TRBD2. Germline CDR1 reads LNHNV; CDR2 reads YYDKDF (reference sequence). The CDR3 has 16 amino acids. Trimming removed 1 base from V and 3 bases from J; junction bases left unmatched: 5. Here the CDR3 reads CATSRVAGGSYNEQFF. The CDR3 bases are TGTGCCACCAGCAGAGTTGCGGGAGGAAGCTACAATGAGCAGTTCTTC.

This CDR3 reads CAWSGSDRGAYEQYF. The DNA of the CDR3 is TGTGCCTGGAGTGGTTCGGACAGGGGGGCCTACGAGCAGTACTTC. The chain links TRBV30 to TRBJ2-7; 10 positions agree with TRBD1. The CDR3 spans 15 residues. The J segment lost 2 bases and the V segment lost 1 base, leaving 5 bases of the junction unmatched. Germline V gives CDR1 GTSNPN, CDR2 SVGIG (reference sequence).

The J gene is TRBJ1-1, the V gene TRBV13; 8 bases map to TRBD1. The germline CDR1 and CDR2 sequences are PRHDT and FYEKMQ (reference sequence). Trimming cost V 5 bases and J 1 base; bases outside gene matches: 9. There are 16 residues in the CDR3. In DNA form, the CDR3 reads TGTGCCAGCAGCCGGCGACAGGGGCATAAGAACACTGAAGCTTTCTTT. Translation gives CASSRRQGHKNTEAFF.

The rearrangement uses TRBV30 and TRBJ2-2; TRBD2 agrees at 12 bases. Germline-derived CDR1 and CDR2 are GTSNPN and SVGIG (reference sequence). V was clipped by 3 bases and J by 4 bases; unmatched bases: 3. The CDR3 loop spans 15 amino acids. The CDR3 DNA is TGTGCCTGGAGCGGACTAGCGGGACCCACCGGGGAGCTGTTTTTT. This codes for CAWSGLAGPTGELFF.

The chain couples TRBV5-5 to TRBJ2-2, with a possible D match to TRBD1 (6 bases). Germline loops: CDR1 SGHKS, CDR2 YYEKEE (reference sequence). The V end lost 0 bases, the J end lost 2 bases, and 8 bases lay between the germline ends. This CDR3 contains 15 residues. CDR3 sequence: CASSLDRANTGELFF. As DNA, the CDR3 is TGTGCCAGCAGCTTGGACAGGGCAAACACCGGGGAGCTGTTTTTT. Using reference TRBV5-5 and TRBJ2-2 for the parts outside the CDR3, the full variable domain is DAGVTQSPTHLIKTRGQQVTLRCSPISGHKSVSWYQQVLGQGPQFIFQYYEKEERGRGNFPDRFSARQFPNYSSELNVNALLLGDSALYLCASSLDRANTGELFFGEGSRLTVL.

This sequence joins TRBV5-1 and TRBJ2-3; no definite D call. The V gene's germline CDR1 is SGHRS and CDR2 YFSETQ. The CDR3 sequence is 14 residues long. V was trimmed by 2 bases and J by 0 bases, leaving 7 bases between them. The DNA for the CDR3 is TGCGCCAGCAGCTTCGGACCCAGCACAGATACGCAGTATTTT. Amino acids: CASSFGPSTDTQYF.

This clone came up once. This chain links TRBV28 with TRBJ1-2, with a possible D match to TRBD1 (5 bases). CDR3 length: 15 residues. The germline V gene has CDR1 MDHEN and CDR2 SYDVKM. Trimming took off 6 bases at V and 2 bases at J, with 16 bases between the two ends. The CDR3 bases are TGTGCCAGCAGCGGGATTAAGGGACCGAACTATGGCTACACCTTC. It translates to CASSGIKGPNYGYTF.

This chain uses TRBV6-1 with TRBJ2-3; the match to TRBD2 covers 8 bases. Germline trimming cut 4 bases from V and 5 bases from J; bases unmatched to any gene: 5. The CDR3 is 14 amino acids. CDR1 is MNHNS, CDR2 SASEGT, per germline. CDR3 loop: CASSGAGVGDTQYF. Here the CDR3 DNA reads TGTGCCAGCAGTGGAGCGGGAGTTGGAGATACGCAGTATTTT.

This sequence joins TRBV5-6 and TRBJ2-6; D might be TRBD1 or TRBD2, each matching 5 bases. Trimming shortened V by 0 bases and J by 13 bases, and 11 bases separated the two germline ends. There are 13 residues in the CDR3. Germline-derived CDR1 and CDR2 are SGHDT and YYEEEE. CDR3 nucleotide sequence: TGTGCCAGCAGCTTGGCCGGGGCCATGGTCCTGACTTTC. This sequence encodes CASSLAGAMVLTF. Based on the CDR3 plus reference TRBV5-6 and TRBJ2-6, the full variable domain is DAGVTQSPTHLIKTRGQQVTLRCSPKSGHDTVSWYQQALGQGPQFIFQYYEEEERQRGNFPDRFSGHQFPNYSSELNVNALLLGDSALYLCASSLAGAMVLTFGAGSRLTVL.

The CDR3 reads CASKKQGARETQYF. DNA for the CDR3: TGTGCCAGCAAAAAACAGGGGGCGCGAGAGACCCAGTACTTC. The rearrangement links TRBV28 to TRBJ2-5, with 9 bases matching TRBD1. The CDR3 has 14 amino acids. The ends lost 7 bases at V and 4 bases at J; junction bases unmatched: 7. Germline lookup yields CDR1 MDHEN and CDR2 SYDVKM.

CDR3 nucleotide sequence: TGTGCCAGCTCACGTGGACAGGGGAAATCCTACGAGCAGTACTTC. It encodes CASSRGQGKSYEQYF. The chain links TRBV18 to TRBJ2-7; 9 bases are a match to TRBD1. Germline assignment: CDR1 KGHSH and CDR2 LQKENI. CDR3 length: 15 residues. J lost 1 base, V lost 4 bases, and 5 bases had no gene match.

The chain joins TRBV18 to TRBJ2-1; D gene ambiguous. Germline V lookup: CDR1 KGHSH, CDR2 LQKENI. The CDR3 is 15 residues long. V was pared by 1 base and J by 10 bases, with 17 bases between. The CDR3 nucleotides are TGTGCCAGCTCACCACTATCGCTGACCTTAGGGGAGCAGTTCTTC. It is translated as CASSPLSLTLGEQFF.

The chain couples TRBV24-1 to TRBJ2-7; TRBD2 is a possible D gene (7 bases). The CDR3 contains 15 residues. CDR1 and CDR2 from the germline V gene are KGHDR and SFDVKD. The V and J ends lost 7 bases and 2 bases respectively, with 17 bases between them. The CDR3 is CATSRGGSGTYEQYF. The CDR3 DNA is TGTGCCACCAGCCGAGGGGGGAGCGGGACCTACGAGCAGTACTTC.

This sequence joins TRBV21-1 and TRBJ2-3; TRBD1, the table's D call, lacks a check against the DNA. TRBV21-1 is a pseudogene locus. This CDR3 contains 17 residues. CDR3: CASSKGAGTGFTDTQYF. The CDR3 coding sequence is TGTGCCAGCAGCAAAGGGGCCGGGACAGGGTTCACAGATACGCAGTATTTT.

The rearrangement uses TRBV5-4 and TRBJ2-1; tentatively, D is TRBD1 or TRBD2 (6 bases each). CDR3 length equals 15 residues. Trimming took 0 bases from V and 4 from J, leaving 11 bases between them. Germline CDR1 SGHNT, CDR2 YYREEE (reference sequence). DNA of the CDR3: TGTGCCAGCAGCTTGGGGGGGGCTCGATACAATGAGCAGTTCTTC. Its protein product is CASSLGGARYNEQFF.